These T cell receptor beta chains were read from a single sample in a study of T cell responses to AZD1222 COVID-19 vaccine. Clones were read by immunoSEQ multiplex PCR, and TCRdb kept only the in-frame ones, dropping some. This sample has 150,000 to 200,000 clones, with 85% to 95% found just once. The specimen was peripheral blood, collected on day 0 of AZD1222 vaccination. These receptors all come from an adult in good health. The CDR3 runs from the conserved cysteine through the conserved F or W. The D gene is left open where the match is weak. Clone size is shown for a subset of rows, as once, few, many or a class of expanded clone.

d_gene	abundance	v_gene	j_gene	CDR3nt	CDR3aa
TRBD2	.	TRBV4-1	TRBJ2-7	TGCGCCAGCAGTAATAGCGGGAGGAGATACGAGCAGTACTTC	CASSNSGRRYEQYF
TRBD1	.	TRBV19	TRBJ1-2	TGTGCCAGTACCACCCGGCCCTCTGGACAGGGCAAGGGCTATGGCTACACCTTC	CASTTRPSGQGKGYGYTF
.	.	TRBV19	TRBJ1-1	TGTGCCAGTACTAAGGGGAGGACTGAAGCTTTCTTT	CASTKGRTEAFF
TRBD1	.	TRBV4-1	TRBJ2-7	TGCGCCAGCAGCCAAGCGGCCAGGGGGCCCTACGAGCAGTACTTC	CASSQAARGPYEQYF
TRBD2	.	TRBV18	TRBJ2-7	TGTGCCAGCTCACCACTAGCGGGAGTTTTCAACGAGCAGTACTTC	CASSPLAGVFNEQYF
.	.	TRBV9	TRBJ1-6	TGTGCCAGCAGCGAGACCTACGGTGGTTCACCCCTCCACTTT	CASSETYGGSPLHF
.	once	TRBV4-2	TRBJ1-5	TGTGCCAGCAGGGGAGGAGAGGGGACTAATCAGCCCCAGCATTTT	CASRGGEGTNQPQHF
TRBD2	.	TRBV19	TRBJ2-1	TGTGCCAGTAGTACCGCGGGGGGGTATAACAATGAGCAGTTCTTC	CASSTAGGYNNEQFF
TRBD1	.	TRBV18	TRBJ1-2	TGTGCCAGCTCAGCACAAACAGGGGAAGATGGCTACACCTTC	CASSAQTGEDGYTF
TRBD2	.	TRBV19	TRBJ2-3	TGTGCCAGTAGTTCCCGGACTAGCGCGTTCACGAATACGCAGTATTTT	CASSSRTSAFTNTQYF
TRBD2	.	TRBV5-1	TRBJ2-2	TGCGCCAGCAGCTTACTAGCGGGAGTAGGAGCCGGGGAGCTGTTTTTT	CASSLLAGVGAGELFF
.	.	TRBV11-3	TRBJ2-2	TGTGCCAGCAGCTTAGATTCGGGGGTCGGGGAGCTGTTTTTT	CASSLDSGVGELFF
TRBD2	few	TRBV4-2	TRBJ2-7	TGTGCCAGCAGCCAAGATCCCGCGGGAGGGCCCGACGAGCAGTACTTC	CASSQDPAGGPDEQYF
.	once	TRBV19	TRBJ1-1	TGTGCCAGTAGTCCCCCGGCAGGTGAAGCTTTCTTT	CASSPPAGEAFF